One T cell receptor beta chain is described in this entry. This sample is part of a study of cytomegalovirus exposure and HLA in healthy donors. Sequenced by immunoSEQ multiplex PCR; TCRdb stores in-frame clones only, minus some. The sample lists 150,000 to 200,000 clones; approximately 85% were seen once. This receptor was taken from a woman between 18 and 29 years old in good health and CMV-seronegative. Sequencing used PBMCs.

The CDR3 nucleotides read TGTGCCAGCAGCTTAGGGGGCGGGGCCGCGGGCCACAATGAGCAGTTCTTC. Its translation: CASSLGGGAAGHNEQFF. This sequence joins TRBV7-9 and TRBJ2-1; D is possibly TRBD2 (6 bases). Germline CDR1 is SEHNR and CDR2 is FQNEAQ (reference sequence). The CDR3 has 17 amino acids. V was cut by 1 base and J by 5 bases, with 18 bases left in between.